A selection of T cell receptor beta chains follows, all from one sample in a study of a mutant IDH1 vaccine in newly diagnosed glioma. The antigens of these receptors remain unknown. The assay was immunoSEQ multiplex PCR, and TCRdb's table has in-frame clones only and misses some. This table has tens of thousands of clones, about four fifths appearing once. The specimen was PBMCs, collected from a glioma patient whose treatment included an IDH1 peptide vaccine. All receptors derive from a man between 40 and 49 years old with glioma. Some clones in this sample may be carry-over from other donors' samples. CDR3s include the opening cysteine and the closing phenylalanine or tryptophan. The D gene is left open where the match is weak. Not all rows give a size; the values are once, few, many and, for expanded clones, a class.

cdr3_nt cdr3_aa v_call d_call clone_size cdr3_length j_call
TGTGCCAGCAGCAGTCGATCTAGCACAGATACGCAGTATTTT CASSSRSSTDTQYF TRBV7-2 NA NA 14 TRBJ2-3
TGTGCCAGCAGGGCTGAGCAGGGGCCATACACAGATACGCAGTATTTT CASRAEQGPYTDTQYF TRBV2 NA NA 16 TRBJ2-3
TGTGCCAGCAGCCCTACCGGGACTATTACAGATACGCAGTATTTT CASSPTGTITDTQYF TRBV11-3 TRBD2 once 15 TRBJ2-3
TGCGCCACCTTCCAGGGGGCTGGTAACACTGAAGCTTTCTTT CATFQGAGNTEAFF TRBV10-1 TRBD1 NA 14 TRBJ1-1
TGCGCCAGCAGCTTGGTGGGGGCTGGAAACACCATATATTTT CASSLVGAGNTIYF TRBV5-1 NA NA 14 TRBJ1-3
TGTGCCAGCAGCTTAGGTACCGGGACAGGAAACGAGCAGTACTTC CASSLGTGTGNEQYF TRBV7-8 TRBD1 NA 15 TRBJ2-7
TGTGCCAGCTCACCAGCGACAGATATCTCCTATGGCTACACCTTC CASSPATDISYGYTF TRBV18 NA once 15 TRBJ1-2
TGTGCCAGCAGCTTAGACAGCGGACCCAACAATGAGCAGTTCTTC CASSLDSGPNNEQFF TRBV7-2 NA NA 15 TRBJ2-1
TGCGCCAGCAGCCAGGTCCGGACAGCCCCCTCCGATTCACCCCTCCACTTT CASSQVRTAPSDSPLHF TRBV4-1 NA NA 17 TRBJ1-6
TGTGCCAGCAGTGAAGGCCCGAGACAGGGGTCCTATACGCAGTATTTT CASSEGPRQGSYTQYF TRBV2 TRBD1 NA 16 TRBJ2-3
TGTGCCTGGAGTGTACCTCGTTACGCGTCTGCTGAAAAACTGTTTTTT CAWSVPRYASAEKLFF TRBV30 NA once 16 TRBJ1-4
TGTGCCAGTAGCGAGGGAAGCAATCAGCCCCAGCATTTT CASSEGSNQPQHF TRBV30 NA NA 13 TRBJ1-5
TGTGCCAGCAGTTCGGACAGGGGAAGCAATCAGCCCCAGCATTTT CASSSDRGSNQPQHF TRBV6-5 TRBD1 NA 15 TRBJ1-5
TGTGCCAGCAGCTGGGACAGGGGGGGGTTCCACACTGAAGCTTTCTTT CASSWDRGGFHTEAFF TRBV2 TRBD1 NA 16 TRBJ1-1
TGTGCCAGCAGTTACGTGGGGACAGGGTTCTCCTACGAGCAGTACTTC CASSYVGTGFSYEQYF TRBV6-6 TRBD1 NA 16 TRBJ2-7
TGCAGCGCTGGGCCCCGCGGAGATACGCAGTATTTT CSAGPRGDTQYF TRBV29-1 NA NA 12 TRBJ2-3
TGTGCCAGCAGCCCCGGGACAGGGCTCGACGAGCAGTACTTC CASSPGTGLDEQYF TRBV9 TRBD1 NA 14 TRBJ2-7
TGTGCCAGCAGCTTAGACCTGGCTGGCTCCTACGAGCAGTACTTC CASSLDLAGSYEQYF TRBV7-9 NA NA 15 TRBJ2-7
TGCGCCAGCAGCCAAGATAAGGCGAACACTGAAGCTTTCTTT CASSQDKANTEAFF TRBV4-3 NA NA 14 TRBJ1-1
TGCGCCAGCAGCCAATCGGAAATCTCTGGAAACACCATATATTTT CASSQSEISGNTIYF TRBV4-1 NA once 15 TRBJ1-3
TGTGCCAGCAGCTTAGCGCGACAGGACTACGAGCAGTACTTC CASSLARQDYEQYF TRBV7-9 NA NA 14 TRBJ2-7
TGTGCCACCGACAGAAACTATGGCTACACCTTC CATDRNYGYTF TRBV6-1 NA NA 11 TRBJ1-2